A single sample is the source of the 12 T cell receptor beta chains below, sequenced in a study of tumor-infiltrating lymphocytes in primary liver carcinoma. cDNA specific to TCR beta was made from 500 ng of total RNA, with a constant-region primer employed for priming. Slightly modified ARM-PCR served as the procedure for the TCR beta libraries. These libraries came from three rounds of nested multiplex PCR. The study ran its first two PCR rounds for roughly 11 cycles each, using TRBV1-TRBV30 forward primers and a C-beta reverse primer. One entry per CDR3 protein, called by TCRdb with MiXCR from the multiplex PCR reads. The sample consists of approximately 110,000 distinct CDR3 sequences, 50% to 70% of them appearing once. Taking roughly 20-34 mg of unsorted bulk tissue, the authors co-extracted RNA and DNA. The sequencing sample was made of liver tumor tissue from sampling region 1. Subset given: tumor region T1, superior pole. The source of these receptors is a woman in her fifties or sixties with primary liver carcinoma and hepatitis B virus infection.

The rearrangement links TRBV5-1 to TRBJ2-1, with TRBD1 identical over 12 bases. This CDR3 spans 18 amino acids. Germline V lookup: CDR1 SGHRS, CDR2 YFSETQ. With 6 bases clipped from V and 9 bases from J, the junction kept 19 bases outside the gene matches. CDR3 coding DNA: TGCGCCAGCATCCCGGAACCCGGTGGGGACAGGGGGCGCATTGAGCAGTTCTTC. Translating gives CASIPEPGGDRGRIEQFF.

For this clonotype: Given a much more abundant clone one base away, this may be a read error. The chain recombines TRBV7-3 with TRBJ1-1, with D tentatively TRBD1 (5 bases). CDR3 length: 13 residues. Per the germline V gene, CDR1 is SGHTA and CDR2 is FQGTGA. The CDR3 loop reads CASGLTGGGEAFF. DNA for the CDR3: TGTGCCAGCGGCTTAACTGGGGGGGGAGAAGCTTTCTTT. The whole variable domain, remainder taken from reference TRBV7-3 and TRBJ1-1, is GAGVSQTPSNKVTEKGKYVELRCDPISGHTALYWYRQSLGQGPEFLIYFQGTGAADDSGLPNDRFFAVRPEGSVSTLKIQRTERGDSAVYLCASGLTGGGEAFFGQGTRLTVV.

In the case of this clonotype: The conserved phenylalanine or tryptophan is not found at the CDR3 terminus, so this likely reflects a read error. V and J are TRBV4-1 and TRBJ2-1; D is possibly TRBD2 (5 bases). Germline CDR1 is MGHRA and CDR2 is YSYEKL. The CDR3 extends over 15 amino acids. The CDR3 DNA reads as TGCGCTGGCAGTCCCACGGACTCGAGAAGCGTTGAGCAGTTCTCC. It is translated as CAGSPTDSRSVEQFS.

About this clonotype: Its ends do not fully match the called genes, so a read error is possible. The rearrangement uses TRBV11-2 and TRBJ1-6; D not certain. The CDR3 has 14 amino acids. Germline CDR1 SGHAT, CDR2 FQNNGV. The CDR3 sequence: CASRLVPGNSPLHF. As DNA, the CDR3 is TGTGCCAGCAGATTAGTTCCGGGAAATTCACCCCTCCACTTT.

Worth noting for this clonotype: An end of the junction does not agree with germline; a read error may underlie this. CDR3 region: CASSLGAGSVENVQYF. CDR3 DNA sequence: TGCGCCAGCAGCTTGGGGGCAGGGAGCGTCGAAAACGTTCAGTACTTC. This chain uses TRBV5-1 with TRBJ2-4; D may correspond to TRBD1 or TRBD2 (5 bases each). Germline CDR1 SGHRS, CDR2 YFSETQ. The CDR3 extends over 16 amino acids.

About this clonotype: At one boundary the junction diverges from the germline segment, which might be a read error. This rearrangement joins TRBV28 to TRBJ2-1; 8 bases agree with TRBD2. The CDR3 runs to 14 residues. Germline V gene sequence: CDR1 MDHEN, CDR2 SYDVKM. The CDR3 protein is CVSSLIAGLNGQFF. CDR3 bases: TGTGTCAGCAGCCTAATAGCGGGGCTCAATGGGCAGTTCTTC.

Of note for this clonotype: It may be a read error: a sequence one base away is much more abundant. The chain carries TRBV29-1 and TRBJ1-4; D is unclear. Deletions cut 4 bases from V and 4 bases from J, with 13 bases between. This CDR3 region has 14 residues. Germline V lookup: CDR1 SQVTM, CDR2 ANQGSEA. The CDR3 DNA reads TGCAGCGTTGGCGGTCGTAACAATAATGAAAAACTGTTTTTT. This gives the protein CSVGGRNNNEKLFF.

The table lists this clonotype with a count of one. The rearrangement joins TRBV11-2 to TRBJ2-7, with 7 bases aligning to TRBD2. The length of the CDR3 is 14 residues. In germline, CDR1 is SGHAT, CDR2 FQNNGV. The V gene end was trimmed by 8 bases and the J gene end by 4 bases; junction bases not matched to a gene: 11. CDR3 sequence: CASGRLADSYEQYF. The CDR3 DNA is TGTGCCAGCGGTCGGCTAGCGGACTCATACGAGCAGTACTTC.

This chain joins TRBV2 and TRBJ2-7; 10 nucleotides align to TRBD2. Germline trimming cut 6 bases from V and 0 bases from J; bases unmatched to any gene: 5. The V gene's germline CDR1 is SNHLY and CDR2 FYNNEI. This CDR3 has 15 residues. The CDR3 nucleotides are TGTGCCAGCAGCCTTACTAGCGGGAACTCCTACGAGCAGTACTTC. It is translated as CASSLTSGNSYEQYF.

The table lists this clonotype with a count of one. At one end the junction does not follow the germline gene, possibly because of a read error. V and J are TRBV6-5 and TRBJ2-7, with 10 bases aligning to TRBD2. This CDR3 has 16 amino acids. Germline V gene sequence: CDR1 MNHEY, CDR2 SVGAGI. CDR3 nucleotides: TGTGTCAGCGGAAGACTAATAGCGGGAGGCTCCTACGAGCAGTACTTC. Amino acids: CVSGRLIAGGSYEQYF.

The chain combines TRBV7-2 with TRBJ1-1; 7 bases agree with TRBD1. The ends lost 7 bases at V and 4 bases at J; junction bases unmatched: 12. Germline V gene data show CDR1 as SGHTA and CDR2 as FQGNSA. The CDR3 length is 15 residues. For the CDR3, the DNA is TGTGCCAGCAATAGCAGGGGGGGTTGGGGCACTGAAGCTTTCTTT. This encodes CASNSRGGWGTEAFF.

As to this clonotype: The germline gene is not matched at one end of the junction; a read error may be the cause. This sequence joins TRBV29-1 and TRBJ1-1; the D is unclear. The CDR3 covers 13 residues. Per germline, CDR1 SQVTM and CDR2 ANQGSEA. CDR3: CSAQYGRNTEAFF. The CDR3 bases are TGCAGCGCCCAGTATGGTCGGAACACTGAAGCTTTCTTC.